Listed below are T cell receptor beta chains from one sample, sequenced in a study of regulatory T cells in long-lasting Graves disease. TCRdb used MiXCR to reprocess the multiplex PCR reads, holding one entry per CDR3 protein. In the table there are 550,000 or so distinct CDR3 sequences, around 12% of which are singletons. This sample was also put to use in a study of T cells in Graves' hyperthyroidism and ophthalmopathy.

This specimen was peripheral blood mononuclear cells (PBMCs), taken at new diagnosis, from a patient treated with antithyroid drugs. These receptor sequences come from a woman in her twenties or thirties with Graves disease. CDR3s include the opening cysteine and the closing phenylalanine or tryptophan.

TRBJ1-3	TRBV20-1	CSARDPGAGGLLSGNTIYF
TRBJ1-4	TRBV7-9	CASSRPGQGYGKLFF
TRBJ2-1	TRBV20-1	CSARSEAGFYNEQFF
TRBJ2-7	TRBV2	CASSPGPAREQYF
TRBJ2-1	TRBV5-1	CASSLGGGPTNEQFF
TRBJ2-7	TRBV7-2	CASSFTGTGGFEQYF
TRBJ2-7	TRBV11-2	CASSLDLGSWDRQDHEQYF
TRBJ2-3	TRBV15	CATSRDRGLAGGLADTQYF
TRBJ2-5	TRBV11-2	CASSRIPKETQYF
TRBJ2-1	TRBV7-3	CASSISGSKSYNEQFF
TRBJ2-1	TRBV6-2/TRBV6-3	CASRHNLGVRSYNEQFF
TRBJ1-6	TRBV27	CASSSPGSSYNSPLHF
TRBJ1-1	TRBV20-1	CSASVQVFTEAFF
TRBJ1-1	TRBV2	CASRRLKLTEAFF
TRBJ2-5	TRBV12-3/TRBV12-4	CASSPLAGGPSETQYF
TRBJ2-7	TRBV7-6	CASSSTTGTRDEQYF
TRBJ2-6	TRBV18	CASSPQESGANVLTF
TRBJ2-3	TRBV18	CASELAGGSDTQYF
TRBJ2-3	TRBV5-4	CASSLGGGGTHTQYF
TRBJ2-1	TRBV29-1	CSVDSWASGAYNEQFF
TRBJ2-7	TRBV20-1	CSARPPGQGDYEQYF
TRBJ1-1	TRBV5-6	CASRLKTGLNTEAFF
TRBJ1-1	TRBV29-1	CSVETLGTNTEAFF
TRBJ1-1	TRBV27	CASSAGNTEAFF
TRBJ2-5	TRBV6-5	CASSYNDQETQYF
TRBJ2-7	TRBV19	CASSMGLGTYEQYF
TRBJ2-3	TRBV11-2	CASSFRQEAGDTQYF
TRBJ1-5	TRBV6-2/TRBV6-3	CACSYSDTGGPPQHF
TRBJ2-7	TRBV28	CASSLRGLALYEQYF
TRBJ2-2	TRBV3-1	CASSPTYYAGELFF
TRBJ1-4	TRBV20-1	CSAPDPRAFREKLFF
TRBJ1-2	TRBV4-3	CASSQGRESLTNYGYTF
TRBJ2-2	TRBV6-1	CARKGAGGSAGELFF
TRBJ1-6	TRBV19	CASSIRNSPLHF
TRBJ2-7	TRBV28	CASSLSGVGVEQYF
TRBJ1-6	TRBV27	CASSSGQGRSPLHF
TRBJ2-7	TRBV20-1	CSASTGGIMGEQYF
TRBJ2-7	TRBV9	CASSVLAGGPEEQYF
TRBJ1-1	TRBV5-6	CASSRTGAVEAFF
TRBJ2-7	TRBV11-2	CASRYRDRDPYEQYF
TRBJ1-1	TRBV5-1	CASSLVGGEGTEAFF
TRBJ2-5	TRBV28	CASSLHLRAETQYF
TRBJ2-7	TRBV7-9	CASSGRDRAYEQYF
TRBJ2-1	TRBV7-2	CASSSGVAGVYNEQFF
TRBJ2-2	TRBV3-1	CASSQGFGTGELFF
TRBJ2-5	TRBV11-3	CASSLEMSDRQETQYF
TRBJ1-1	TRBV11-2	CASSPEQGAPTEAFF
TRBJ1-5	TRBV2	CASSASALSAQHF
TRBJ2-7	TRBV2	CASSELAREQYF